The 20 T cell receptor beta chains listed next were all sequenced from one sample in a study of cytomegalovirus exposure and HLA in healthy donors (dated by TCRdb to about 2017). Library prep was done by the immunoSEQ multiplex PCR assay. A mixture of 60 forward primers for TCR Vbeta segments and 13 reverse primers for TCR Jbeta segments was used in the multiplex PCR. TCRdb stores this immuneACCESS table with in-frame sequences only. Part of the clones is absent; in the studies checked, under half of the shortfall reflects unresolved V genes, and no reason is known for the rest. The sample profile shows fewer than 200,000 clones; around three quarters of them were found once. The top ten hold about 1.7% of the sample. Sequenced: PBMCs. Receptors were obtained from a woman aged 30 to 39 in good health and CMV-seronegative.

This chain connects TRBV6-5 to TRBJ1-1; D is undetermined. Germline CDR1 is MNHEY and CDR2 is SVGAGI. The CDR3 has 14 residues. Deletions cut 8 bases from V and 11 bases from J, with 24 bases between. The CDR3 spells CASRKVGRALWAFF. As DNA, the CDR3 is TGTGCCAGCCGCAAGGTGGGGAGGGCACTGTGGGCTTTCTTT.

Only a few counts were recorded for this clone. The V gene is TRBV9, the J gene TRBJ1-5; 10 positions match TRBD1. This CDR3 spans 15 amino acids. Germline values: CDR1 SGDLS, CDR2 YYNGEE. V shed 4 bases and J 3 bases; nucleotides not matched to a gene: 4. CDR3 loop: CASSLTGGLNQPQHF. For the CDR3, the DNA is TGTGCCAGCAGCTTGACAGGGGGCCTCAATCAGCCCCAGCATTTT. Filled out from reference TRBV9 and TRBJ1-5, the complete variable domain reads DSGVTQTPKHLITATGQRVTLRCSPRSGDLSVYWYQQSLDQGLQFLIQYYNGEERAKGNILERFSAQQFPDLHSELNLSSLELGDSALYFCASSLTGGLNQPQHFGDGTRLSIL.

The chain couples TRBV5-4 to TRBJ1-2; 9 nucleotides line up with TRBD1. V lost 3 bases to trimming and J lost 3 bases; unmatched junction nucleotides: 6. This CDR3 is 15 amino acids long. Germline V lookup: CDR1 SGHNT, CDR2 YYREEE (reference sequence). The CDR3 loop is CASSYGTGWDYGYTF. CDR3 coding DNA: TGTGCCAGCAGCTACGGGACAGGGTGGGACTATGGCTACACCTTC.

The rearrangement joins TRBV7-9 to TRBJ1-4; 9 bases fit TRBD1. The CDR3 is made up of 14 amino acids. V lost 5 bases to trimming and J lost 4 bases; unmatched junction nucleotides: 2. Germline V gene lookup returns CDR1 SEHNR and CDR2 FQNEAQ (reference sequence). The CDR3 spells CASSQGQGNEKLFF. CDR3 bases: TGTGCCAGCAGCCAGGGACAGGGTAATGAAAAACTGTTTTTT.

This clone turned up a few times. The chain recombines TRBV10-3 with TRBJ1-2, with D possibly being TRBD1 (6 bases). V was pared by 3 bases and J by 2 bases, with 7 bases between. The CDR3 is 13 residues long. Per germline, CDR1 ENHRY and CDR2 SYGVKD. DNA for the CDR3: TGTGCCATCAGTGATCAGGGGAACTATGGCTACACCTTC. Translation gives CAISDQGNYGYTF.

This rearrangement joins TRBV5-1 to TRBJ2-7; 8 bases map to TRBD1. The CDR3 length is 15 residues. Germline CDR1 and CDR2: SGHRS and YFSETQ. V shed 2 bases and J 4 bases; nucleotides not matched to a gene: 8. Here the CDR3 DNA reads TGCGCCAGCAGCTTATCCGGAGACAGGGGTTACGAGCAGTACTTC. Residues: CASSLSGDRGYEQYF.

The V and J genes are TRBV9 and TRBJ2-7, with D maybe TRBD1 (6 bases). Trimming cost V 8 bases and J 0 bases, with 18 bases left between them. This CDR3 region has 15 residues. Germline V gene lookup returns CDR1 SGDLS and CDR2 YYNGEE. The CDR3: CASAVGAESSYEQYF. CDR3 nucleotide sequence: TGTGCCAGTGCAGTGGGGGCGGAAAGCTCCTACGAGCAGTACTTC. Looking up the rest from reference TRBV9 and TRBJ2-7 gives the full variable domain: DSGVTQTPKHLITATGQRVTLRCSPRSGDLSVYWYQQSLDQGLQFLIQYYNGEERAKGNILERFSAQQFPDLHSELNLSSLELGDSALYFCASAVGAESSYEQYFGPGTRLTVT.

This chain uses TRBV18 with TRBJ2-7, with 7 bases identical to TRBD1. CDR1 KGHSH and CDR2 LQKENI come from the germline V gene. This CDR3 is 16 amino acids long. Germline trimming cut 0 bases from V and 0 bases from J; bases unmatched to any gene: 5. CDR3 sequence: CASSPPTGHYSYEQYF. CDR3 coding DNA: TGTGCCAGCTCACCACCGACAGGGCACTACTCCTACGAGCAGTACTTC. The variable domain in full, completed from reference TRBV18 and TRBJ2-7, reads NAGVMQNPRHLVRRRGQEARLRCSPMKGHSHVYWYRQLPEEGLKFMVYLQKENIIDESGMPKERFSAEFPKEGPSILRIQQVVRGDSAAYFCASSPPTGHYSYEQYFGPGTRLTVT.

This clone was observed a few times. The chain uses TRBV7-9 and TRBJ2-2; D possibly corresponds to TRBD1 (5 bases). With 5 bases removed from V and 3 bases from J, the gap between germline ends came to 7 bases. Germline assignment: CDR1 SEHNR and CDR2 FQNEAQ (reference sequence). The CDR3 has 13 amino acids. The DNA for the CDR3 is TGTGCCAGCAGCCAGGGCCACACCGGGGAGCTGTTTTTT. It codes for CASSQGHTGELFF.

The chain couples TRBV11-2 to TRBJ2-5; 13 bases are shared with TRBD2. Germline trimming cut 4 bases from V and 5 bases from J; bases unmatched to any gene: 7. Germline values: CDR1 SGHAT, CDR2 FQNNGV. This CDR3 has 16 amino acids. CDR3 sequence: CASSYRTSGSWETQYF. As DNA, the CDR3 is TGTGCCAGCAGCTATCGGACTAGCGGGAGTTGGGAGACCCAGTACTTC. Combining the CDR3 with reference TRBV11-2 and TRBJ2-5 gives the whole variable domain EAGVAQSPRYKIIEKRQSVAFWCNPISGHATLYWYQQILGQGPKLLIQFQNNGVVDDSQLPKDRFSAERLKGVDSTLKIQPAKLEDSAVYLCASSYRTSGSWETQYFGPGTRLLVL.

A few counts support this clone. The CDR3 region has the DNA TGTGCCACCAGCAGAGATCTAGAAAATGGCTACACCTTC. Protein product: CATSRDLENGYTF. The genes are TRBV15 and TRBJ1-2; no clear D gene. V was trimmed by 0 bases and J by 6 bases, leaving 8 bases between them. This CDR3 contains 13 residues. Looked up from germline, CDR1 is LNHNV and CDR2 is YYDKDF (reference sequence).

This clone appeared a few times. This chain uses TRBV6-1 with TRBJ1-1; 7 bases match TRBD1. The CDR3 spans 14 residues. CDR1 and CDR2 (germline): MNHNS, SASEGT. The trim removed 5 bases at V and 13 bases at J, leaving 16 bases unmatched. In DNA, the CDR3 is TGTGCCAGCAGTCGAAAGGACAGGTTGAGGGCTTATTTCTTT. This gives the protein CASSRKDRLRAYFF.

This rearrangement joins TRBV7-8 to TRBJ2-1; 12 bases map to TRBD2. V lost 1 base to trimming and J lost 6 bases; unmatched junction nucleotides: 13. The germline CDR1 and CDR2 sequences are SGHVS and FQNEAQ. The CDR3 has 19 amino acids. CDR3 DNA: TGTGCCAGCAGCTTAGTGACTCGACCCCTAGCGGGGGGGCCCAATGAGCAGTTCTTC. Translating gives CASSLVTRPLAGGPNEQFF. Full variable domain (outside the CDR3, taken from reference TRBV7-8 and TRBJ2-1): GAGVSQSPRYKVAKRGQDVALRCDPISGHVSLFWYQQALGQGPEFLTYFQNEAQLDKSGLPSDRFFAERPEGSVSTLKIQRTQQEDSAVYLCASSLVTRPLAGGPNEQFFGPGTRLTVL.

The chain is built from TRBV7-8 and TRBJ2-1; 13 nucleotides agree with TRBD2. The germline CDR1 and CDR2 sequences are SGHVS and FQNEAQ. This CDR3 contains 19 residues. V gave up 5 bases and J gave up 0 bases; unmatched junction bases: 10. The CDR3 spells CASSPRLAGGLSSYNEQFF. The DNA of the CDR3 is TGTGCCAGCAGCCCCCGACTAGCGGGGGGCTTAAGCTCCTACAATGAGCAGTTCTTC. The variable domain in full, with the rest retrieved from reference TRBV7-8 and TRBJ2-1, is GAGVSQSPRYKVAKRGQDVALRCDPISGHVSLFWYQQALGQGPEFLTYFQNEAQLDKSGLPSDRFFAERPEGSVSTLKIQRTQQEDSAVYLCASSPRLAGGLSSYNEQFFGPGTRLTVL.

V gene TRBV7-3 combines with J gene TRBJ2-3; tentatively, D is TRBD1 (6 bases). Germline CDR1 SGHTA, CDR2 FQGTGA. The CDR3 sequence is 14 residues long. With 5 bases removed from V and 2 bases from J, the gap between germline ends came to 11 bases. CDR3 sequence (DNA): TGTGCCAGCAGCCCAGGGGCCTACACAGATACGCAGTATTTT. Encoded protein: CASSPGAYTDTQYF.

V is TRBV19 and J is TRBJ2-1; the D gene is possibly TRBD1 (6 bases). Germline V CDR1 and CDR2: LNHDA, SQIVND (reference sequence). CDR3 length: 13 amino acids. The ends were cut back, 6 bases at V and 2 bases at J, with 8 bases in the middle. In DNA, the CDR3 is TGTGCCAGTAGCAAGGGGGCCTACAATGAGCAGTTCTTC. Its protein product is CASSKGAYNEQFF.

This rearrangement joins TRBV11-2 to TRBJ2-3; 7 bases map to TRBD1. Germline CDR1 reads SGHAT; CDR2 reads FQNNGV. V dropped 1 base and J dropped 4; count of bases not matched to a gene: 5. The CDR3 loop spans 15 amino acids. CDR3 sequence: CASSLVIDRADTQYF. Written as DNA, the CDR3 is TGTGCCAGCAGCTTAGTTATCGACAGGGCAGATACGCAGTATTTT. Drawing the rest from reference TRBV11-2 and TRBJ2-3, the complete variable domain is EAGVAQSPRYKIIEKRQSVAFWCNPISGHATLYWYQQILGQGPKLLIQFQNNGVVDDSQLPKDRFSAERLKGVDSTLKIQPAKLEDSAVYLCASSLVIDRADTQYFGPGTRLTVL.

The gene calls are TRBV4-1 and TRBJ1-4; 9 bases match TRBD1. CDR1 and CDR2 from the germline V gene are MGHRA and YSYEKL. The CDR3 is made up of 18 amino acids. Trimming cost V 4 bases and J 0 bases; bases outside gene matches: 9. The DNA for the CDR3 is TGCGCCAGCAGCCCCCGGGACAGGGTTTTCGCAACTAATGAAAAACTGTTTTTT. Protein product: CASSPRDRVFATNEKLFF.

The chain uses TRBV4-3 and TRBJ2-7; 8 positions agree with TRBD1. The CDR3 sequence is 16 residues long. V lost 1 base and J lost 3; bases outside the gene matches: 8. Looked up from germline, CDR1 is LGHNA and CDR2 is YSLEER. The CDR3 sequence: CASSQGQDRAYYEQYF. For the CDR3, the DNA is TGCGCCAGCAGCCAAGGGCAGGACAGGGCCTACTACGAGCAGTACTTC.

CDR3 DNA sequence: TGTGCCAGTTCAAGACTAGCAAGGGACGAGCAGTACTTC. Its protein product is CASSRLARDEQYF. The genes are TRBV6-5 and TRBJ2-7; 7 bases match TRBD2. With V trimmed by 9 bases and J by 5 bases, 10 bases remained unmatched. Germline V gives CDR1 MNHEY, CDR2 SVGAGI. The CDR3 runs 13 residues.